One and the same sample provided the 18 T cell receptor beta chains below, sequenced in a study of radiotherapy plus CTLA-4 blockade in lung cancer. The data were produced by immunoSEQ multiplex PCR, yet TCRdb's version contains in-frame clones alone and is incomplete. The data show roughly 30,000 clones, approximately 78% seen once. The source was peripheral blood, collected from a patient treated with radiotherapy plus ipilimumab. These receptors originate from a human donor with non-small cell lung cancer who had stable disease on radiotherapy plus ipilimumab.

The chain is built from TRBV25-1 and TRBJ2-5; 7 bases fit TRBD1. There are 14 residues in the CDR3. J lost 2 bases, V lost 3 bases, and 3 bases had no gene match. In germline, CDR1 is MGHDK, CDR2 SYGVNS. CDR3 in amino acids: CASSDFRGQETQYF. CDR3 coding DNA: TGTGCCAGCAGTGATTTCAGGGGGCAAGAGACCCAGTACTTC.

The V call is TRBV7-6, the J call TRBJ2-7; D may correspond to TRBD1 or TRBD2 (5 bases each). The germline V gene has CDR1 SGHVS and CDR2 FNYEAQ. Trimming cost V 1 base and J 7 bases, with 11 bases left between them. This CDR3 spans 13 amino acids. CDR3: CASSLGDPGEQYF. CDR3 bases: TGTGCCAGCAGCTTAGGGGACCCTGGGGAGCAGTACTTC.

Here the CDR3 DNA reads TGTGCCAGCAGCAAGGAAGATGCAACTAATGAAAAACTGTTTTTT. This codes for CASSKEDATNEKLFF. V and J are TRBV5-5 and TRBJ1-4; the D is unclear. CDR3 length: 15 residues. Germline loops: CDR1 SGHKS, CDR2 YYEKEE (reference sequence). V was shortened by 4 bases and J by 0 bases, with 10 bases between the two germline ends.

The chain combines TRBV7-2 with TRBJ1-2; a weak D match, TRBD1 (5 bases). V lost 4 bases and J 5 bases, leaving 11 bases between the germline ends. CDR3 length: 13 amino acids. Per germline, CDR1 SGHTA and CDR2 FQGNSA. The CDR3 coding sequence is TGTGCCAGCAGCTCCAGGGTGGAGTATGGCTACACCTTC. It translates to CASSSRVEYGYTF.

The V call is TRBV19, the J call TRBJ2-3, with TRBD1 as a possible D gene (6 bases). This CDR3 contains 18 residues. V gave up 4 bases and J gave up 0 bases, with 20 bases separating them. Germline CDR1 is LNHDA and CDR2 is SQIVND (reference sequence). The CDR3 DNA is TGTGCCAGTAGTACCCCTCCGGGAAGGGGGTCTAGCACAGATACGCAGTATTTT. Protein sequence: CASSTPPGRGSSTDTQYF.

This clone was found a few times. The chain combines TRBV18 with TRBJ1-3, with TRBD1 matching over 7 bases. The CDR3 loop spans 14 amino acids. V trimming: 9 bases; J trimming: 2 bases; junction bases outside the gene matches: 7. Looked up from germline, CDR1 is KGHSH and CDR2 is LQKENI. The CDR3, as DNA: TGTGCCAGTACTAAGGGGGCTGCTGGAAACACCATATATTTT. It codes for CASTKGAAGNTIYF.

This chain links TRBV30 with TRBJ2-7, with a tentative D call TRBD1 (6 bases). Trimming pared 4 bases from V and 2 bases from J, leaving 9 bases between. This CDR3 contains 12 residues. Germline V gene lookup returns CDR1 GTSNPN and CDR2 SVGIG (reference sequence). Here the CDR3 DNA reads TGTGCCTGGAACAGGGAACCCTACGAGCAGTACTTC. This sequence encodes CAWNREPYEQYF.

The chain joins TRBV30 to TRBJ1-2, with D uncertain. This CDR3 contains 15 residues. V shed 1 base and J shed 2 bases, with 14 bases lying between them. CDR1 is GTSNPN, CDR2 SVGIG, per germline (reference sequence). CDR3 in amino acids: CAWSGRIRLNYGYTF. The CDR3 nucleotides read TGTGCCTGGAGTGGCAGAATCCGCCTCAACTATGGCTACACCTTC. Variable domain in full (rest from reference TRBV30 and TRBJ1-2): SQTIHQWPATLVQPVGSPLSLECTVEGTSNPNLYWYRQAAGRGLQLLFYSVGIGQISSEVPQNLSASRPQDRQFILSSKKLLLSDSGFYLCAWSGRIRLNYGYTFGSGTRLTVV.

V usage is TRBV5-1 and J usage is TRBJ2-1; 7 nucleotides align to TRBD2. CDR3 length: 11 amino acids. The germline CDR1 and CDR2 sequences are SGHRS and YFSETQ. V shed 6 bases, J shed 9 bases, and the junction held 3 bases outside the gene matches. In DNA form, the CDR3 reads TGCGCCAGCACCGGGGGGATTGAGCAGTTCTTC. Encoded protein: CASTGGIEQFF.

The genes are TRBV10-3 and TRBJ1-1; 10 bases agree with TRBD1. Trimming removed 3 bases from V and 5 bases from J; junction bases left unmatched: 9. The CDR3 is 16 amino acids. The V gene's germline CDR1 is ENHRY and CDR2 SYGVKD. CDR3 residues: CAISDWDRGFNTEAFF. The CDR3 bases are TGTGCCATCAGTGATTGGGACAGGGGTTTCAATACTGAAGCTTTCTTT.

In its sample, this clone was seen once. The chain links TRBV6-6 to TRBJ2-5; D is undetermined. This CDR3 region has 14 residues. The germline V gene encodes CDR1 MNHNY and CDR2 SVGAGI (reference sequence). Trimming pared 8 bases from V and 4 bases from J, leaving 17 bases between. The CDR3 bases are TGTGCCAGCCGACAACTAAAAGAAGGAGAGACCCAGTACTTC. It codes for CASRQLKEGETQYF.

As regards this clone: One end of the junction varies from germline; a read error may be responsible. This chain uses TRBV5-6 with TRBJ2-7; D is ambiguous. This CDR3 has 13 amino acids. Per the germline V gene, CDR1 is SGHDT and CDR2 is YYEEEE. CDR3 sequence: CASSPRPAYGQYF. DNA for the CDR3: TGTGCCAGCAGCCCAAGACCTGCCTACGGGCAGTACTTC.

The rearrangement uses TRBV6-5 and TRBJ1-1; D is unresolved. V dropped 6 bases and J dropped 0 bases, with 5 bases sitting between them. The CDR3 length is 12 residues. CDR1 and CDR2 (germline): MNHEY, SVGAGI. The CDR3 loop reads CASRGMNTEAFF. CDR3 in DNA: TGTGCCAGCAGGGGGATGAACACTGAAGCTTTCTTT.

The genes are TRBV11-3 and TRBJ2-2; 7 positions match TRBD2. The CDR3 spans 16 residues. Germline-derived CDR1 and CDR2 are SGHNT and YENEEA. The V gene end was trimmed by 3 bases and the J gene end by 0 bases; junction bases not matched to a gene: 4. The CDR3 DNA sequence: TGTGCCAGCAGCTTGGGAGCGGGGTCGAACACCGGGGAGCTGTTTTTT. Translated, it gives CASSLGAGSNTGELFF.

The sample holds a few counts of this clone. DNA for the CDR3: TGTGCCAGTAGTGAACGCGGGGGGGCCGGTGAGCAGTTCTTC. As protein: CASSERGGAGEQFF. This chain links TRBV19 with TRBJ2-1; 9 positions agree with TRBD2. Germline V CDR1 and CDR2: LNHDA, SQIVND (reference sequence). The CDR3 is 14 amino acids. J was trimmed by 9 bases and V by 5 bases; bases with no gene match: 8.

The rearrangement uses TRBV7-2 and TRBJ2-7, with TRBD1 identical over 9 bases. The junction had 9 bases not matched to a gene; V was cut back by 4 bases and J by 5 bases. CDR3 length: 15 amino acids. Germline V CDR1 and CDR2: SGHTA, FQGNSA. This CDR3 reads CASSYVTTGGNEQYF. The CDR3 nucleotides read TGTGCCAGCAGCTACGTAACGACAGGGGGTAACGAGCAGTACTTC. The complete variable domain, with remaining parts taken from reference TRBV7-2 and TRBJ2-7, reads GAGVSQSPSNKVTEKGKDVELRCDPISGHTALYWYRQSLGQGLEFLIYFQGNSAPDKSGLPSDRFSAERTGGSVSTLTIQRTQQEDSAVYLCASSYVTTGGNEQYFGPGTRLTVT.

The chain recombines TRBV5-6 with TRBJ2-1, with D possibly TRBD2 on 5 matching bases. The length of the CDR3 is 17 residues. The germline gives CDR1 SGHDT, CDR2 YYEEEE. Trimming stripped 0 bases from V and 4 bases from J, with 17 bases between. CDR3 sequence (DNA): TGTGCCAGCAGCTTGGACCCCCGGGCGGGCCCTTACAATGAGCAGTTCTTC. This sequence encodes CASSLDPRAGPYNEQFF.

This sequence joins TRBV19 and TRBJ2-1, with D possibly TRBD1 on 6 matching bases. CDR3 size: 17 residues. V dropped 7 bases and J dropped 0 bases, with 19 bases sitting between them. CDR1 is LNHDA, CDR2 SQIVND, per germline (reference sequence). The CDR3 region has the DNA TGTGCCAGTAAAGGGGGTCTCTTGTACAACTCCTACAATGAGCAGTTCTTC. The encoded protein is CASKGGLLYNSYNEQFF. The variable domain in full, with the rest retrieved from reference TRBV19 and TRBJ2-1, is DGGITQSPKYLFRKEGQNVTLSCEQNLNHDAMYWYRQDPGQGLRLIYYSQIVNDFQKGDIAEGYSVSREKKESFPLTVTSAQKNPTAFYLCASKGGLLYNSYNEQFFGPGTRLTVL.